The 19 T cell receptor beta chains reported below all come from one sample, sequenced in a study of T cell repertoires in cytomegalovirus infection. Their specific antigens are unknown. TCRdb passed the reads through MiXCR, listing each CDR3 protein once. This table has more than 250,000 distinct CDR3 sequences, 20% to 30% appearing once. The starting material was cultured PBMCs, obtained from culture after CMV antigen stimulation. These receptors were obtained from a human donor in good health (CMV status not recorded). Some clones in this sample may be carry-over from other donors' samples.

A few counts support this clonotype. The CDR3 sequence is CASSLVLAGFYNEQFF. In DNA, the CDR3 is TGTGCCAGCAGCTTAGTACTAGCGGGATTCTACAATGAGCAGTTCTTC. This chain links TRBV11-2 with TRBJ2-1; 10 positions agree with TRBD2. CDR3 length: 16 residues. With V trimmed by 1 base and J by 3 bases, 3 bases remained unmatched. Germline V lookup: CDR1 SGHAT, CDR2 FQNNGV.

The chain links TRBV5-1 to TRBJ2-4; 7 nucleotides align to TRBD1. V lost 4 bases and J lost 4; bases outside the gene matches: 8. CDR1 is SGHRS and CDR2 is YFSETQ in the germline V gene. The CDR3 sequence is 15 residues long. CDR3 nucleotides: TGCGCCAGCAGCATAGAAAACAGGGGAAAAAACATTCAGTACTTC. Translated, it gives CASSIENRGKNIQYF.

The chain combines TRBV19 with TRBJ2-5; D unclear. Deletions cut 4 bases from V and 5 bases from J, with 17 bases between. Germline V gives CDR1 LNHDA, CDR2 SQIVND (reference sequence). The CDR3 length is 15 residues. CDR3 nucleotides: TGTGCCAGTAGTACCCGTGGCTGGGTTGGTGAGACCCAGTACTTC. This sequence encodes CASSTRGWVGETQYF.

This clonotype showed up many times. The V gene is TRBV7-2, the J gene TRBJ2-1; 12 bases map to TRBD2. J gave up 8 bases and V 5 bases, and 7 bases lay outside the gene matches. The CDR3 contains 15 residues. Germline CDR1 is SGHTA and CDR2 is FQGNSA. As DNA, the CDR3 is TGTGCCAGCAGCGAGACTAGCGGGAGTCTGTATGAGCAGTTCTTC. Translated, it gives CASSETSGSLYEQFF.

This clonotype was counted many times. The chain recombines TRBV7-2 with TRBJ2-5, with D possibly matching TRBD1 (5 bases). The CDR3 totals 15 residues. Germline V gene lookup returns CDR1 SGHTA and CDR2 FQGNSA. V lost 1 base and J lost 3, with 12 bases in between. CDR3 protein: CASSLGLSGKETQYF. In DNA, the CDR3 is TGTGCCAGCAGCTTAGGGTTATCAGGGAAAGAGACCCAGTACTTC.

This clonotype appeared many times. This chain joins TRBV7-2 and TRBJ2-3; D is tentatively TRBD1 or TRBD2 (5 bases each). CDR1 and CDR2 (germline): SGHTA, FQGNSA. This CDR3 is built from 18 residues. The germline V and J ends were trimmed by 4 bases and 5 bases, with 25 bases remaining between them. In DNA form, the CDR3 reads TGTGCCAGCAGCTCCCCGGGGCAGGGCTGGCCGGCGCAAGATACGCAGTATTTT. Encoded protein: CASSSPGQGWPAQDTQYF.

This clonotype turned up a few times. The chain couples TRBV11-2 to TRBJ2-5; D possibly matches TRBD1 or TRBD2 (6 bases each). Trimming took off 1 base at V and 5 bases at J, with 17 bases between the two ends. This CDR3 has 16 amino acids. Germline CDR1 reads SGHAT; CDR2 reads FQNNGV. The CDR3 region is CASSLVSGAPRETQYF. The CDR3 DNA reads TGTGCCAGCAGCTTAGTTTCGGGGGCGCCCAGGGAGACCCAGTACTTC.

V and J are TRBV6-8 and TRBJ2-3; no clear D gene. CDR1 is MNHGY, CDR2 SAAAGT, per germline. V lost 7 bases, J lost 0 bases, and 8 bases lay in between. The CDR3 extends over 13 amino acids. The DNA for the CDR3 is TGTGCCAGCATGTCCCCGAGCACAGATACGCAGTATTTT. Translating gives CASMSPSTDTQYF.

This clonotype has only a few counts. The rearrangement uses TRBV19 and TRBJ1-1; D is possibly TRBD1 (6 bases). The CDR3 contains 15 residues. The germline V and J ends were trimmed by 3 bases and 3 bases, with 14 bases remaining between them. The germline gives CDR1 LNHDA, CDR2 SQIVND (reference sequence). For the CDR3, the DNA is TGTGCCAGTAGTATGACAGGTCTATTGGACACTGAAGCTTTCTTT. It yields the protein CASSMTGLLDTEAFF.

The chain has TRBV2 and TRBJ2-1, with 11 positions matching TRBD2. The CDR3 runs to 16 residues. Germline V gives CDR1 SNHLY, CDR2 FYNNEI. The V gene end was trimmed by 5 bases and the J gene end by 5 bases; junction bases not matched to a gene: 8. As DNA, the CDR3 is TGTGCCAGCAGTTCTTCACTAGCGGGAGCTAACAATGAGCAGTTCTTC. It is translated as CASSSSLAGANNEQFF. The full variable domain, with the rest looked up from reference TRBV2 and TRBJ2-1, is EPEVTQTPSHQVTQMGQEVILRCVPISNHLYFYWYRQILGQKVEFLVSFYNNEISEKSEIFDDQFSVERPDGSNFTLKIRSTKLEDSAMYFCASSSSLAGANNEQFFGPGTRLTVL.

This clonotype was picked up many times. This chain links TRBV7-2 with TRBJ2-3; possibly TRBD1 or TRBD2 for D (5 bases each). This CDR3 contains 14 residues. V lost 5 bases to trimming and J lost 0 bases, with 9 bases between them. Germline CDR1 SGHTA, CDR2 FQGNSA. CDR3 DNA sequence: TGTGCCAGCAGCCCGGGGCCTAGCACAGATACGCAGTATTTT. Protein: CASSPGPSTDTQYF.

The table lists this clonotype with a few counts. V is TRBV6-6 and J is TRBJ1-3; 7 bases map to TRBD1. Trimming removed 0 bases from V and 2 bases from J; junction bases left unmatched: 4. From germline, CDR1 is MNHNY and CDR2 SVGAGI (reference sequence). This CDR3 spans 16 amino acids. The DNA for the CDR3 is TGTGCCAGCAGTTACTCGAGGGACAGTCCTGGAAACACCATATATTTT. Its protein is CASSYSRDSPGNTIYF.

In its sample, this clonotype was seen a few times. This rearrangement joins TRBV11-1 to TRBJ1-1; D might be TRBD1 (5 bases). The CDR3 is 14 residues long. V lost 5 bases and J lost 1, with 11 bases in between. The germline CDR1 and CDR2 sequences are SGHAT and FQDESV (reference sequence). The CDR3 region is CASSTQTENTEAFF. The CDR3 coding sequence is TGTGCCAGCAGCACCCAGACAGAGAACACTGAAGCTTTCTTT.

The genes are TRBV6-5 and TRBJ1-2, with D possibly matching TRBD1 (6 bases). Germline V gene sequence: CDR1 MNHEY, CDR2 SVGAGI. This CDR3 has 15 residues. Trimming shortened V by 5 bases and J by 4 bases, and 17 bases separated the two germline ends. The chain's CDR3 is CASSRLGAQVYGYTF. The CDR3 coding sequence is TGTGCCAGCAGTCGCTTGGGGGCGCAGGTCTATGGCTACACCTTC.

This clonotype occurred a few times. The chain uses TRBV19 and TRBJ2-1, with D possibly matching TRBD1 (6 bases). The CDR3 totals 16 residues. Trimming shortened V by 1 base and J by 2 bases, and 12 bases separated the two germline ends. Looked up from germline, CDR1 is LNHDA and CDR2 is SQIVND (reference sequence). The CDR3 region is CASSIVPGVTYNEQFF. Here the CDR3 DNA reads TGTGCCAGTAGTATAGTCCCAGGGGTCACCTACAATGAGCAGTTCTTC.

The table lists this clonotype with a few counts. This chain links TRBV29-1 with TRBJ2-3; 8 bases are a match to TRBD2. Germline V lookup: CDR1 SQVTM, CDR2 ANQGSEA. J lost 0 bases, V lost 4 bases, and 6 bases had no gene match. The CDR3 is 15 amino acids. The CDR3 sequence: CSVGNLAGSTDTQYF. The DNA for the CDR3 is TGCAGCGTTGGAAATCTAGCGGGTAGCACAGATACGCAGTATTTT.

This clonotype was seen repeatedly, ten times or more. The chain couples TRBV7-2 to TRBJ2-2, with a tentative D call TRBD2 (6 bases). Trimming pared 2 bases from V and 4 bases from J, leaving 14 bases between. From germline, CDR1 is SGHTA and CDR2 FQGNSA. The CDR3 has 16 amino acids. In DNA, the CDR3 is TGTGCCAGCAGCTTAAACTCGGGAGTAGGCACCGGGGAGCTGTTTTTT. Translation gives CASSLNSGVGTGELFF.

The chain carries TRBV4-3 and TRBJ1-1; TRBD1 matches 8 bases. The CDR3 has 13 amino acids. Germline V gives CDR1 LGHNA, CDR2 YSLEER. V lost 6 bases to trimming and J lost 4 bases; unmatched junction nucleotides: 4. Here the CDR3 DNA reads TGCGCCAGCAGAAGTCAGGGGGCCACTGAAGCTTTCTTT. This gives the protein CASRSQGATEAFF.

This clonotype was picked up many times. This chain joins TRBV25-1 and TRBJ2-1; no firm D call. This CDR3 is 12 amino acids long. The germline V and J ends were trimmed by 3 bases and 9 bases, with 9 bases remaining between them. Germline CDR1 is MGHDK and CDR2 is SYGVNS. The DNA for the CDR3 is TGTGCCAGCAGTGACCCATTCCGTGAGCAGTTCTTC. Translated, it gives CASSDPFREQFF.